This is a list of T cell receptor beta chains from one sample in a study of tumor-infiltrating lymphocytes in primary liver carcinoma. MiXCR was run by TCRdb on the multiplex PCR reads, yielding one entry per CDR3 protein. The table records 200,000 or so distinct CDR3 sequences, roughly 61% of them present only once. Source material: peripheral blood. These receptors were obtained from a woman aged 60-75 years with primary liver carcinoma and hepatitis B virus infection. The CDR3 runs from the conserved cysteine through the conserved F or W. Clone size appears in some rows only: once, few, many, or a class for an expanded clone.

J: TRBJ2-5
size: -
V: TRBV11-3
CDR3: CASGPALVPSFQETQYF

J: TRBJ2-5
size: -
V: TRBV11-2
CDR3: CASREHSGWGTQYF

J: TRBJ1-1
size: -
V: TRBV7-8
CDR3: CASSAGQGNTEALF

J: TRBJ1-1
size: -
V: TRBV6-5
CDR3: CASSHSRGNTEASF

J: TRBJ2-1
size: -
V: TRBV10-3
CDR3: CAISEGSSGDYNEQFF

J: TRBJ2-7
size: -
V: TRBV13
CDR3: CASSLPIGGVDYEQYF

J: TRBJ2-3
size: many
V: TRBV12-3/TRBV12-4
CDR3: CASSLALVSDTQYF

J: TRBJ1-5
size: -
V: TRBV28
CDR3: CASSPALQRVLDQPQHF

J: TRBJ2-1
size: -
V: TRBV11-2
CDR3: CASSLGRGGSVQLF

J: TRBJ2-7
size: -
V: TRBV6-1
CDR3: CGSSDAWRYEQYF

J: TRBJ1-2
size: -
V: TRBV6-5
CDR3: CASGRGWGTYGYTF

J: TRBJ1-1
size: -
V: TRBV12-3/TRBV12-4
CDR3: CASSTGQGANWSFRAFF

J: TRBJ2-7
size: -
V: TRBV11-2
CDR3: CDSSSWEGLSSYEQYF

J: TRBJ1-2
size: -
V: TRBV5-1
CDR3: CASSWVATYGYAF

J: TRBJ2-1
size: -
V: TRBV7-9
CDR3: CASSLHTSGSFSYNEQFF

J: TRBJ2-1
size: -
V: TRBV7-8
CDR3: CASSVANHRPKQFF

J: TRBJ1-1
size: many
V: TRBV29-1
CDR3: CSVNGGETEAFF

J: TRBJ2-3
size: -
V: TRBV6-6
CDR3: CASRPTSGSGGDTDTQYF

J: TRBJ2-7
size: -
V: TRBV5-1
CDR3: CASRRKDGSYEQYF

J: TRBJ2-7
size: few
V: TRBV7-9
CDR3: CASSSQGGIGEQYF

J: TRBJ2-1
size: few
V: TRBV12-3/TRBV12-4
CDR3: CASSFLAGHNEQFF

J: TRBJ2-5
size: -
V: TRBV5-5
CDR3: CASSPLGVGGETQYF

J: TRBJ2-1
size: -
V: TRBV2
CDR3: CASRGGGLSSYNEQFF

J: TRBJ1-1
size: -
V: TRBV4-2
CDR3: CAGSQDRGRDTEAFF

J: TRBJ1-1
size: -
V: TRBV11-2
CDR3: CASSTQGDNEAFF

J: TRBJ1-4
size: -
V: TRBV4-1
CDR3: CASSRNSGLLVEKLFF

J: TRBJ1-1
size: many
V: TRBV29-1
CDR3: CSVEGGWLNTEAFF

J: TRBJ2-1
size: -
V: TRBV29-1
CDR3: CSVARPSYNEQFF

J: TRBJ2-7
size: -
V: TRBV28
CDR3: CASSLTGFEQYF

J: TRBJ1-1
size: -
V: TRBV12-3/TRBV12-4
CDR3: CTSSLVNTVAFF

J: TRBJ2-1
size: few
V: TRBV5-6
CDR3: CASSLVQGGYNEQFF

J: TRBJ1-1
size: few
V: TRBV14
CDR3: CASSQGTGGEDTEAFF

J: TRBJ1-2
size: -
V: TRBV7-9
CDR3: CASRPPGQGALGHGYTF

J: TRBJ2-7
size: few
V: TRBV6-5
CDR3: CASSYRDTAYEQYF

J: TRBJ2-3
size: -
V: TRBV11-2
CDR3: CVSIPELGADTQYF

J: TRBJ1-2
size: many
V: TRBV11-2
CDR3: CASSYQGSYGYTF

J: TRBJ1-5
size: -
V: TRBV5-4
CDR3: CASSYGGSVSNQPQHF

J: TRBJ2-7
size: once
V: TRBV20-1
CDR3: CSALEGTGATGEQYF

J: TRBJ1-1
size: -
V: TRBV6-1
CDR3: CASSLFTPGTGPEAFF

J: TRBJ2-1
size: -
V: TRBV28
CDR3: CASQGLAGGSLSYNEQFF

J: TRBJ2-3
size: once
V: TRBV5-1
CDR3: CASSLAAASTDTQYF

J: TRBJ1-4
size: few
V: TRBV30
CDR3: CAWSVQGTATNEKLFF

J: TRBJ2-1
size: few
V: TRBV5-1
CDR3: CASSPTRTSGMSRGEQFF

J: TRBJ1-3
size: -
V: TRBV20-1
CDR3: CSATRTGGHSGNTIYF

J: TRBJ1-5
size: -
V: TRBV6-1
CDR3: CATSSGYSNQPQLF

J: TRBJ2-7
size: many
V: TRBV4-1
CDR3: CASSPSGRPYEQYF

J: TRBJ2-5
size: -
V: TRBV5-1
CDR3: CASSLQGVVTQETQYF

J: TRBJ2-2
size: -
V: TRBV12-3/TRBV12-4
CDR3: CAIEVSGESFF

J: TRBJ1-5
size: -
V: TRBV30
CDR3: CAWSVDWGGNQPQHF

J: TRBJ2-3
size: -
V: TRBV24-1
CDR3: CATSDYLRHSVDTQYF

J: TRBJ2-7
size: -
V: TRBV29-1
CDR3: CSVIVGGGPEQYF

J: TRBJ2-7
size: many
V: TRBV12-3/TRBV12-4
CDR3: CASSFPASGSYEQYF

J: TRBJ1-1
size: -
V: TRBV6-5
CDR3: CASSLREGPSTEAFF

J: TRBJ1-1
size: -
V: TRBV11-2
CDR3: CATSSRLDSEAFF